This is a list of T cell receptor beta chains from one sample in a study of shared clonotypes between healthy human individuals. Measured with immunoSEQ multiplex PCR; TCRdb has only the in-frame clones, and not every one. The table includes hundreds of thousands of clones, roughly 96% detected once. The material sequenced was naive CD8+ T cells sorted from blood. The receptors were sampled from a woman in her 30s in good health. CDR3s include the opening cysteine and the closing phenylalanine or tryptophan. A D gene is named only where the DNA matches it firmly. Part of the rows lack a size; the others show once, few, many or a class for expanded clones.

>TRBV19|.|14|TRBJ1-1|.
CASRAGEGNTEAFF
TGTGCCAGTAGGGCAGGGGAGGGGAACACTGAAGCTTTCTTT
>TRBV7-3|.|15|TRBJ2-1|TRBD2
CASSLIGGRANEQFF
TGTGCCAGCAGCTTAATAGGCGGGAGGGCCAATGAGCAGTTCTTC
>TRBV4-1|once|14|TRBJ2-7|TRBD1
CASSQVLTGAEQYF
TGCGCCAGCAGCCAAGTCCTTACAGGGGCCGAGCAGTACTTC
>TRBV28|.|13|TRBJ1-5|.
CASSWGDTQPQHF
TGTGCCAGCAGTTGGGGGGATACGCAGCCCCAGCATTTT
>TRBV11-2|.|15|TRBJ2-7|TRBD2
CASSTASGTLYEQYF
TGTGCCAGCAGCACCGCTAGCGGGACCCTATACGAGCAGTACTTC
>TRBV28|.|12|TRBJ2-7|.
CASSPTPSEQYF
TGTGCCAGCAGTCCGACCCCCTCCGAGCAGTACTTC
>TRBV19|.|12|TRBJ2-2|.
CASRQGGGELFF
TGTGCCAGTAGGCAGGGCGGCGGGGAGCTGTTTTTT
>TRBV6-1|.|11|TRBJ2-7|.
CATTFMGEQYF
TGTGCCACCACCTTTATGGGGGAGCAGTACTTC
>TRBV7-8|.|15|TRBJ2-3|.
CASSLGPGVTDTQYF
TGTGCCAGCAGCTTAGGACCGGGAGTCACAGATACGCAGTATTTT
>TRBV27|once|13|TRBJ1-1|TRBD1
CASSYRGNTEAFF
TGTGCCAGCAGTTACAGGGGGAACACTGAAGCTTTCTTT
>TRBV19|.|16|TRBJ1-1|TRBD1
CASSIDPGQVNTEAFF
TGTGCCAGTAGTATAGACCCGGGACAGGTGAACACTGAAGCTTTCTTT
>TRBV27|.|16|TRBJ2-1|TRBD2
CASRPTLASLVDEQFF
TGTGCCAGCAGGCCTACACTAGCGTCCCTGGTGGATGAGCAGTTCTTC
>TRBV2|.|20|TRBJ1-5|.
CASSESGGARVVWSNQPQHF
TGTGCCAGCAGTGAATCGGGGGGGGCCCGGGTGGTTTGGAGCAATCAGCCCCAGCATTTT
>TRBV6-5|.|11|TRBJ1-1|.
CASSARREAFF
TGTGCCAGCAGTGCCCGACGTGAAGCTTTCTTT
>TRBV28|.|16|TRBJ2-2|TRBD2
CASNPLVSGSDGELFF
TGTGCCAGCAACCCCCTGGTGAGCGGGAGCGACGGGGAGCTGTTTTTT
>TRBV13|.|16|TRBJ2-1|.
CASSLGGNGASNEQFF
TGTGCCAGCAGCTTAGGGGGGAATGGGGCCTCCAATGAGCAGTTCTTC
>TRBV28|.|15|TRBJ2-3|.
CASSTRDVSTDTQYF
TGTGCCAGCAGTACCCGGGACGTCAGCACAGATACGCAGTATTTT
>TRBV27|.|12|TRBJ2-6|.
CASSSGANVLTF
TGTGCCAGCAGCTCTGGGGCCAACGTCCTGACTTTC
>TRBV4-1|.|16|TRBJ2-5|TRBD2
CASSQVGRERGETQYF
TGCGCCAGCAGCCAAGTCGGGCGGGAGCGGGGAGAGACCCAGTACTTC
>TRBV7-8|once|15|TRBJ2-1|.
CASSLLTGAWDEQFF
TGTGCCAGCAGCTTATTGACGGGAGCCTGGGATGAGCAGTTCTTC
>TRBV9|.|18|TRBJ2-3|.
CASNPRGESPGILDTQYF
TGTGCCAGCAACCCCCGGGGCGAGAGTCCGGGGATCCTAGATACGCAGTATTTT
>TRBV7-8|.|13|TRBJ1-5|.
CASSLGGVQPQHF
TGTGCCAGCAGCTTAGGAGGGGTCCAGCCCCAGCATTTT
>TRBV9|.|17|TRBJ1-2|.
CASSARGRLEANYGYTF
TGTGCCAGCAGCGCGCGGGGACGTCTTGAAGCTAACTATGGCTACACCTTC
>TRBV5-6|.|15|TRBJ1-1|TRBD1
CASSGGQWGNTEAFF
TGTGCCAGCAGCGGGGGACAGTGGGGGAACACTGAAGCTTTCTTT
>TRBV29-1|.|14|TRBJ2-7|.
CSVEVPDITYEQYF
TGCAGCGTTGAGGTCCCGGATATTACTTACGAGCAGTACTTC
>TRBV29-1|.|15|TRBJ2-3|TRBD1
CSVDSDRGITDTQYF
TGCAGCGTTGATTCCGACAGGGGAATCACAGATACGCAGTATTTT
>TRBV2|.|14|TRBJ2-7|TRBD1
CASSEWQGAAEQYF
TGTGCCAGCAGTGAGTGGCAGGGGGCGGCCGAGCAGTACTTC
>TRBV11-3|once|12|TRBJ2-1|.
CASSPRDNEQFF
TGTGCCAGCAGCCCCAGAGACAATGAGCAGTTCTTC
>TRBV7-6|.|16|TRBJ2-1|TRBD2
CASSPTTSGRYNEQFF
TGTGCCAGCAGCCCAACTACTAGCGGGCGCTACAATGAGCAGTTCTTC
>TRBV6-5|.|14|TRBJ2-2|.
CASKHRDGTGELFF
TGTGCCAGCAAGCACAGGGACGGCACCGGGGAGCTGTTTTTT
>TRBV28|.|14|TRBJ1-5|.
CASSGTGAEQPQHF
TGTGCCAGCAGTGGAACAGGAGCGGAGCAGCCCCAGCATTTT
>TRBV5-8|.|16|TRBJ2-5|.
CASSVEKGPVQETQYF
TGTGCCAGCAGCGTCGAGAAGGGGCCGGTCCAAGAGACCCAGTACTTC
>TRBV11-2|.|15|TRBJ2-5|.
CASSSEGRLWETQYF
TGTGCCAGCAGCTCCGAAGGACGACTTTGGGAGACCCAGTACTTC
>TRBV28|.|13|TRBJ2-7|TRBD1
CASTWDRYYEQYF
TGTGCCAGCACCTGGGACAGGTACTACGAGCAGTACTTC
>TRBV4-1|.|17|TRBJ1-4|.
CASSQESGKGTNEKLFF
TGCGCCAGCAGCCAAGAGTCGGGAAAAGGGACTAATGAAAAACTGTTTTTT
>TRBV6-5|.|15|TRBJ2-1|TRBD2
CASSYGTSGSIEQFF
TGTGCCAGCAGTTACGGGACTAGCGGGAGCATTGAGCAGTTCTTC
>TRBV27|.|16|TRBJ2-7|TRBD2
CASCGTSGRGSYEQYF
TGTGCCAGCTGTGGGACTAGCGGGAGGGGGTCCTACGAGCAGTACTTC
>TRBV28|.|14|TRBJ1-1|.
CASAPPDMNTEAFF
TGTGCCAGCGCACCCCCGGACATGAACACTGAAGCTTTCTTT
>TRBV29-1|.|12|TRBJ2-3|.
CSGTSSTDTQYF
TGCAGCGGCACTAGCAGCACAGATACGCAGTATTTT
>TRBV11-2|.|12|TRBJ2-3|TRBD2
CASSLTSGSSSF
TGTGCCAGCAGCTTAACTAGCGGGAGCTCCTCGTTT
>TRBV7-9|.|15|TRBJ2-3|.
CASNPRDSGGDTQYF
TGTGCCAGCAACCCTCGGGACTCTGGTGGGGATACGCAGTATTTT
>TRBV5-4|.|14|TRBJ2-2|.
CASSLTGATGELFF
TGTGCCAGCAGCTTAACGGGAGCCACCGGGGAGCTGTTTTTT
>TRBV9|.|16|TRBJ2-3|TRBD1
CASSPIIGQGGDTQYF
TGTGCCAGCAGCCCCATAATTGGACAGGGTGGAGATACGCAGTATTTT
>TRBV13|.|15|TRBJ2-7|TRBD2
CASSLVISGISEQYF
TGTGCCAGCAGCTTAGTTATTAGCGGGATCTCTGAGCAGTACTTC
>TRBV6-6|.|13|TRBJ2-5|TRBD1
CASSLDREETQYF
TGTGCCAGCAGTCTCGACAGGGAAGAGACCCAGTACTTC
>TRBV19|.|13|TRBJ1-1|.
CASSYGLGTEAFF
TGTGCCAGTAGCTATGGACTGGGCACTGAAGCTTTCTTT
>TRBV30|.|14|TRBJ2-1|.
CAWSVLGLWDEQFF
TGTGCCTGGAGTGTACTAGGCCTCTGGGATGAGCAGTTCTTC
>TRBV28|.|14|TRBJ2-5|TRBD2
CASRLAGVPETQYF
TGTGCCAGCCGACTAGCGGGAGTCCCAGAGACCCAGTACTTC
>TRBV28|.|15|TRBJ1-3|TRBD1
CASSSQGSSGNTIYF
TGTGCCAGCAGTTCACAGGGGAGCTCTGGAAACACCATATATTTT
>TRBV27|.|11|TRBJ1-2|.
CASSSGFGYTF
TGTGCCAGCAGCTCAGGTTTTGGCTACACCTTC
>TRBV5-1|.|19|TRBJ2-7|TRBD2
CASSSTGTSGRVAYYEQYF
TGCGCCAGCAGCTCAACCGGGACTAGCGGGAGGGTAGCCTACTACGAGCAGTACTTC
>TRBV2|.|15|TRBJ2-3|TRBD2
CASSALAGVTDTQYF
TGTGCCAGCAGCGCCTTAGCGGGAGTCACAGATACGCAGTATTTT
>TRBV16|.|14|TRBJ1-5|.
CASSQGTSNQPQHF
TGTGCCAGCAGCCAAGGGACTAGCAATCAGCCCCAGCATTTT
>TRBV4-2|.|18|TRBJ1-3|TRBD1
CASSQVNAGGTSRNTIYF
TGTGCCAGCAGCCAAGTGAATGCAGGGGGTACCTCCAGAAACACCATATATTTT
>TRBV28|.|12|TRBJ2-1|.
CASTETHNEQFF
TGTGCCAGCACCGAAACTCACAATGAGCAGTTCTTC